The present entry profiles one TCR beta chain with its context. Study processing details: Reference gene primer amplification yielded estimated nucleated cell counts. Assay: immunoSEQ multiplex PCR; the TCRdb copy retains only in-frame clones and omits some. That table furnishes V, J and clone size, whereas the DNA furnished D and trimming. The sample comprises about 75,000 clones, 74% of which are singletons, and roughly 2.6% rests with the top ten. The length of the CDR3 is 13 residues. The germline V gene encodes CDR1 MGHRA and CDR2 YSYEKL. V was clipped by 9 bases and J by 6 bases; unmatched bases: 8. This entry comes from a study of blood T cell repertoires in COVID-19.

Specimen: peripheral blood. The sequence derives from a human donor with acute or convalescent COVID-19. The donor label of this sample is uncertain. The chain couples TRBV4-1 to TRBJ2-7; 10 bases match TRBD1. CDR3 region: CASRGQGSSEQYF. CDR3 nucleotides: TGCGCCAGTAGGGGACAGGGGAGTAGCGAGCAGTACTTC.